This entry lists 26 T cell receptor beta chains sequenced from one sample in a study of stem cell transplantation in POMP-related autoinflammatory disease. The assay was immunoSEQ multiplex PCR, and TCRdb's table has in-frame clones only and misses some. The sample records more than 20,000 clones, around 83% being singletons. The material was CD4+ T cells from PBMCs, obtained before stem cell transplantation. These receptors were collected from a human donor with POMP-related autoinflammation and immune dysregulation (PRAID).

The gene calls are TRBV5-8 and TRBJ1-2, with D uncertain. V lost 2 bases, J lost 3 bases, and 5 bases lay in between. CDR1 and CDR2 from the germline V gene are SGHTS and YDEGEE. The CDR3 is 12 amino acids. The CDR3 coding sequence is TGTGCCAGCAGCTTTACTCACTATGGCTACACCTTC. It codes for CASSFTHYGYTF.

The chain combines TRBV19 with TRBJ1-2, with 10 bases that match TRBD1. The CDR3 covers 18 residues. Unmatched junction bases numbered 15, after V lost 4 bases and J lost 4 bases. CDR1 is LNHDA and CDR2 is SQIVND in the germline V gene (reference sequence). The CDR3 sequence: CASSKRPGTGVVIYGYTF. CDR3 nucleotide sequence: TGTGCCAGTAGTAAAAGACCCGGGACAGGGGTGGTTATCTATGGCTACACCTTC.

The V gene is TRBV7-9, the J gene TRBJ2-3; 10 bases match TRBD2. Trimming took 3 bases from V and 7 from J; bases not matched to a gene: 13. Germline values: CDR1 SEHNR, CDR2 FQNEAQ (reference sequence). The CDR3 extends over 17 amino acids. Here the CDR3 reads CASSLDFRVAGGNTQYF. Written as DNA, the CDR3 is TGTGCCAGCAGCTTGGATTTTCGGGTAGCGGGAGGAAATACGCAGTATTTT.

The chain carries TRBV11-2 and TRBJ2-3; 11 positions match TRBD2. The CDR3 is 15 residues long. V lost 5 bases, J lost 6 bases, and 7 bases stayed unmatched. Looked up from germline, CDR1 is SGHAT and CDR2 is FQNNGV. CDR3 DNA: TGTGCCAGCAGCAAACTAGCGGGGGTGAGGGATACGCAGTATTTT. It translates to CASSKLAGVRDTQYF.

V gene TRBV7-9 combines with J gene TRBJ2-5; 7 bases agree with TRBD1. V was pared by 8 bases and J by 1 base, with 4 bases of the junction left unmatched. Germline lookup yields CDR1 SEHNR and CDR2 FQNEAQ (reference sequence). The CDR3 consists of 13 residues. Here the CDR3 reads CASVRDSQETQYF. The CDR3 coding sequence is TGTGCCAGCGTCCGGGACAGCCAAGAGACCCAGTACTTC.

This clone has a single count. This CDR3 reads CASRPGTAYEQYF. As DNA, the CDR3 is TGTGCCAGCAGACCCGGGACAGCCTACGAGCAGTACTTC. The chain recombines TRBV7-2 with TRBJ2-7, with 7 bases matching TRBD1. Germline trimming cut 6 bases from V and 2 bases from J; bases unmatched to any gene: 4. Germline values: CDR1 SGHTA, CDR2 FQGNSA. This CDR3 region has 13 residues.

The CDR3 loop is CASSQGQGALEAFF. As DNA, the CDR3 is TGTGCCAGCAGCCAAGGACAGGGAGCTCTTGAAGCTTTCTTT. This chain joins TRBV14 and TRBJ1-1; 7 bases line up with TRBD1. The germline CDR1 and CDR2 sequences are SGHDN and FVKESK. J gave up 7 bases and V 1 base, and 6 bases lay outside the gene matches. The CDR3 covers 14 residues.

This clone appeared once. The chain links TRBV19 to TRBJ2-7, with D unresolved. The germline gives CDR1 LNHDA, CDR2 SQIVND (reference sequence). There are 13 residues in the CDR3. V lost 6 bases and J lost 3, with 12 bases in between. The CDR3 region is CASRGRPFYEQYF. For the CDR3, the DNA is TGTGCCAGTAGAGGCAGACCGTTCTACGAGCAGTACTTC.

The chain recombines TRBV6-5 with TRBJ1-5; TRBD1 aligns across 7 bases. Germline values: CDR1 MNHEY, CDR2 SVGAGI. V lost 7 bases to trimming and J lost 0 bases; unmatched junction nucleotides: 6. The CDR3 runs 15 residues. In DNA form, the CDR3 reads TGTGCCAGCATGAAGACAGGGTCTAGCAATCAGCCCCAGCATTTT. This encodes CASMKTGSSNQPQHF.

The CDR3 here is CASSQVVGMNTEAFF. CDR3 sequence (DNA): TGTGCCAGCAGCCAAGTTGTCGGAATGAACACTGAAGCTTTCTTT. The chain uses TRBV14 and TRBJ1-1; D gene ambiguous. The CDR3 runs 15 residues. The germline V gene has CDR1 SGHDN and CDR2 FVKESK. Trimming took off 1 base at V and 0 bases at J, with 9 bases between the two ends. Filled out from reference TRBV14 and TRBJ1-1, the complete variable domain reads EAGVTQFPSHSVIEKGQTVTLRCDPISGHDNLYWYRRVMGKEIKFLLHFVKESKQDESGMPNNRFLAERTGGTYSTLKVQPAELEDSGVYFCASSQVVGMNTEAFFGQGTRLTVV.

The rearrangement uses TRBV5-5 and TRBJ2-7; unclear D gene. V was pared by 7 bases and J by 0 bases, with 11 bases between. CDR3 length equals 13 residues. Germline CDR1 is SGHKS and CDR2 is YYEKEE (reference sequence). In DNA form, the CDR3 reads TGTGCCAGCTTCCGGTCCGGCTCCTACGAGCAGTACTTC. Amino acid sequence: CASFRSGSYEQYF.

The chain joins TRBV5-1 to TRBJ1-6; D is ambiguous. Trimming removed 4 bases at V and 7 bases at J, with 6 bases between. The germline V gene has CDR1 SGHRS and CDR2 YFSETQ. The CDR3 runs to 12 residues. CDR3 sequence (DNA): TGCGCCAGCAGCCTTGAAAATTCACCCCTCCACTTT. Translating it yields CASSLENSPLHF.

This clone is medium-sized. The J gene is TRBJ2-2, the V gene TRBV7-2; tentatively, D is TRBD2 (6 bases). This CDR3 is built from 14 residues. The germline V gene encodes CDR1 SGHTA and CDR2 FQGNSA. V was cut by 5 bases and J by 1 base, with 8 bases left in between. CDR3 in DNA: TGTGCCAGCAGCGGGGGACTGAACACCGGGGAGCTGTTTTTT. It codes for CASSGGLNTGELFF.

The rearrangement links TRBV19 to TRBJ1-1; no reliable D call. The V gene's germline CDR1 is LNHDA and CDR2 SQIVND (reference sequence). Between the trimmed V and J ends, which lost 3 bases and 3 bases, there was a span of 11 bases. The CDR3 is 14 residues long. The CDR3 nucleotides read TGTGCCAGTAGTATTACCCTGCTAGACACTGAAGCTTTCTTT. As protein: CASSITLLDTEAFF.

J is TRBJ1-1 and V is TRBV11-3; no clear D. CDR1 is SGHNT and CDR2 is YENEEA in the germline V gene. Trimming shortened V by 1 base and J by 0 bases, and 6 bases separated the two germline ends. This CDR3 has 14 amino acids. This chain's CDR3 is CASSLGGVNTEAFF. Written as DNA, the CDR3 is TGTGCCAGCAGCTTAGGTGGGGTGAACACTGAAGCTTTCTTT.

The chain employs TRBV30 and TRBJ2-7; D gene uncertain. The CDR3 extends over 13 amino acids. Germline V gives CDR1 GTSNPN, CDR2 SVGIG (reference sequence). V lost 0 bases and J 3 bases, leaving 9 bases between the germline ends. CDR3 nucleotides: TGTGCCTGGAGTGTACGATTTAACTACGAGCAGTACTTC. Translated: CAWSVRFNYEQYF.

This chain uses TRBV7-9 with TRBJ1-2; the match to TRBD1 covers 8 bases. Looked up from germline, CDR1 is SEHNR and CDR2 is FQNEAQ (reference sequence). The CDR3 extends over 13 amino acids. V lost 3 bases and J lost 7; bases outside the gene matches: 4. CDR3 sequence (DNA): TGTGCCAGCAGCTTTGGACAGGGTCGTGGCTACACCTTC. It encodes CASSFGQGRGYTF. Full variable domain (outside the CDR3, taken from reference TRBV7-9 and TRBJ1-2): DTGVSQNPRHKITKRGQNVTFRCDPISEHNRLYWYRQTLGQGPEFLTYFQNEAQLEKSRLLSDRFSAERPKGSFSTLEIQRTEQGDSAMYLCASSFGQGRGYTFGSGTRLTVV.

This rearrangement joins TRBV6-1 to TRBJ2-7; the match to TRBD1 covers 7 bases. Germline V CDR1 and CDR2: MNHNS, SASEGT. The CDR3 runs to 16 residues. Trimming at V came to 3 bases and at J to 3 bases, leaving 11 bases not matched to a gene. The DNA of the CDR3 is TGTGCCAGCAGTGATCTCGGGACAGTAGTCAGCTACGAGCAGTACTTC. Its translation is CASSDLGTVVSYEQYF.

The rearrangement uses TRBV5-6 and TRBJ2-7; D is unresolved. This CDR3 is built from 12 residues. Trimming pared 2 bases from V and 8 bases from J, leaving 11 bases between. From germline, CDR1 is SGHDT and CDR2 YYEEEE. The CDR3, as DNA: TGTGCCAGCAGCTTAGGTTTTGATAAGCAGTACTTC. Translated: CASSLGFDKQYF.

The chain links TRBV19 to TRBJ1-4; D unclear. The CDR3 covers 14 residues. Trimming took off 11 bases at V and 2 bases at J, with 15 bases between the two ends. Germline assignment: CDR1 LNHDA and CDR2 SQIVND (reference sequence). This CDR3 is CASAGETTNEKLFF. In DNA form, the CDR3 reads TGTGCCTCCGCCGGGGAAACGACTAATGAAAAACTGTTTTTT.

The chain is built from TRBV5-1 and TRBJ2-5; weak D call: TRBD1 (5 bases). CDR1 is SGHRS, CDR2 YFSETQ, per germline. V was cut by 0 bases and J by 2 bases, with 8 bases left in between. The CDR3 spans 14 residues. CDR3 sequence reads: CASSLGGRQETQYF. CDR3 in DNA: TGCGCCAGCAGCTTGGGGGGCAGACAAGAGACCCAGTACTTC.

This chain joins TRBV19 and TRBJ2-5; D unclear. The germline CDR1 and CDR2 sequences are LNHDA and SQIVND (reference sequence). Deletions cut 3 bases from V and 4 bases from J, with 6 bases between. The CDR3 extends over 12 amino acids. The CDR3 region is CASSIGRETQYF. The CDR3 DNA sequence: TGTGCCAGTAGTATTGGCCGAGAGACCCAGTACTTC.

The chain carries TRBV6-6 and TRBJ1-2; tentative D call: TRBD1 (5 bases). The CDR3 extends over 13 amino acids. Germline CDR1 reads MNHNY; CDR2 reads SVGAGI (reference sequence). V was shortened by 6 bases and J by 4 bases, with 12 bases between the two germline ends. This CDR3 is CASSSQDTYGYTF. The DNA of the CDR3 is TGTGCCAGCAGCTCCCAGGACACCTATGGCTACACCTTC.

This rearrangement joins TRBV30 to TRBJ2-5, with 11 bases identical to TRBD2. The germline CDR1 and CDR2 sequences are GTSNPN and SVGIG (reference sequence). The V gene end was trimmed by 1 base and the J gene end by 5 bases; junction bases not matched to a gene: 9. The CDR3 is made up of 16 amino acids. This CDR3 is CAWSDLLAGGRETQYF. In DNA, the CDR3 is TGTGCCTGGAGTGACCTCCTAGCGGGAGGTCGGGAGACCCAGTACTTC.

This clone has just a few counts. The rearrangement joins TRBV4-1 to TRBJ1-2; D perhaps matches TRBD1 (6 bases). With 4 bases removed from V and 8 bases from J, the gap between germline ends came to 23 bases. The germline V gene has CDR1 MGHRA and CDR2 YSYEKL. The CDR3 sequence is 16 residues long. The CDR3 spells CASSPRSDSLVGGYTF. CDR3 DNA: TGCGCCAGCAGCCCACGGTCGGACAGCCTGGTAGGGGGCTACACCTTC.

This chain connects TRBV9 to TRBJ1-3; D might be TRBD1 (5 bases). Looked up from germline, CDR1 is SGDLS and CDR2 is YYNGEE. Trimming removed 2 bases at V and 0 bases at J, with 15 bases between. The length of the CDR3 is 17 residues. In DNA form, the CDR3 reads TGTGCCAGCAGCGTCTCCGGGACCTACTTCTCTGGAAACACCATATATTTT. Protein: CASSVSGTYFSGNTIYF.